These T cell receptor beta chains were read from a single sample in a study of T cells after somatic rescue of genetic block. Here immunoSEQ multiplex PCR was the method, and the copy in TCRdb shows in-frame clones only, minus some. The table records 100,000 to 120,000 clones, around nine tenths of them present only once. Material for sequencing was peripheral blood mononuclear cells (PBMCs). These receptors were taken from a woman aged 18-29 years. Both conserved end residues are part of each CDR3. The order of the fields is clone size, D gene, J gene, V gene, CDR3 DNA, CDR3 protein. D genes are given only for firm matches. Some rows have no size entry. The others give once, few or many, or a class for an expanded clone.

>.|.|TRBJ1-1|TRBV7-9
TGTGCCAGCAGCTTATTGGGCAGGGGGAACACTGAAGCTTTCTTT
CASSLLGRGNTEAFF
>.|TRBD1|TRBJ1-1|TRBV10-3
TGTGCCATCAGTGACCCAGACAGGGGGAACACTGAAGCTTTCTTT
CAISDPDRGNTEAFF
>few|TRBD1|TRBJ1-2|TRBV9
TGTGCCAGCAGCGTAGTTTCACAGGGGACGCTATGGGGCTACACCTTC
CASSVVSQGTLWGYTF
>.|TRBD1|TRBJ2-6|TRBV6-4
TGTGCCAGCAGCGCAGGGGGCGCGTCTGGGGCCAACGTCCTGACTTTC
CASSAGGASGANVLTF
>few|TRBD1|TRBJ1-6|TRBV7-2
TGTGCCAGCACCTTCTTTTGGACAGGCAATAATTCACCCCTCCACTTT
CASTFFWTGNNSPLHF
>.|TRBD1|TRBJ2-2|TRBV5-8
TGTGCCAGCAGCTTGCCAGGGGGAAGCGCCGGGGAGCTGTTTTTT
CASSLPGGSAGELFF
>.|.|TRBJ2-1|TRBV6-5
TGTGCCAGCAGTTACGGGCAGAATGTGAATGAGCAGTTCTTC
CASSYGQNVNEQFF
>.|TRBD1|TRBJ2-7|TRBV28
TGTGCCAGCAGTTTATACGGCAGGGGGTACTACGAGCAGTACTTC
CASSLYGRGYYEQYF
>.|.|TRBJ2-5|TRBV7-9
TGTGCCAGCAGCTCCCCGGGACTGCAAGGGGCCCAGTACTTC
CASSSPGLQGAQYF
>.|.|TRBJ2-3|TRBV28
TGTGCCAGCAGTTTTAAGGAGCGGGGCACAGATACGCAGTATTTT
CASSFKERGTDTQYF
>.|.|TRBJ2-6|TRBV30
TGTGCCTGGACCACTGGGGCCAACGTCCTGACTTTC
CAWTTGANVLTF
>.|.|TRBJ1-2|TRBV28
TGTGCCAGCAGCCCAACCCAATCCGGGCCTGACTACACCTTC
CASSPTQSGPDYTF
>.|.|TRBJ2-5|TRBV9
TGTGCCAGCAGCGACCAAGAGACCCAGTACTTC
CASSDQETQYF
>.|TRBD1|TRBJ1-3|TRBV4-3
TGCGCCAGCAGCCAGCAGTCCGGGACAGGCCTTGGAAACACCATATATTTT
CASSQQSGTGLGNTIYF
>.|TRBD2|TRBJ2-4|TRBV7-2
TGTGCCAGCAGCTCGGGGGGGCGCGACAAAAACATTCAGTACTTC
CASSSGGRDKNIQYF
>.|.|TRBJ2-2|TRBV6-5
TGTGCCAGCAGTTACCCAGGACTCCCTTCCGGGGAGCTGTTTTTT
CASSYPGLPSGELFF
>.|.|TRBJ1-1|TRBV28
TGTGCCAGCAGTTTGTACCGGGACGCAATGGCTTTCTTT
CASSLYRDAMAFF
>.|.|TRBJ1-4|TRBV28
TGTGCCAGCAGGCCGGGCGGTGAAAAACTGTTTTTT
CASRPGGEKLFF
>.|.|TRBJ1-1|TRBV6-6
TGTGCCAGCAGTTACGGAGGGACCGATGAAGCTTTCTTT
CASSYGGTDEAFF
>.|.|TRBJ1-5|TRBV6-1
TGTGCCAGCAGGACAGTCGCAGGGAATCAGCCCCAGCATTTT
CASRTVAGNQPQHF
>.|.|TRBJ1-2|TRBV6-1
TGTGCCAGCAGTATACGGATCCCGGGCTACACCTTC
CASSIRIPGYTF
>.|TRBD2|TRBJ2-5|TRBV5-1
TGCGCCAGCAGCTTGGCCCCTAGCGGTTACCAAGAGACCCAGTACTTC
CASSLAPSGYQETQYF
>.|.|TRBJ1-1|TRBV5-6
TGTGCCAGCAGCTCCCCCCCCACTGAAGCTTTCTTT
CASSSPPTEAFF
>.|TRBD2|TRBJ2-3|TRBV15
TGTGCCACCAGCAGAGGTAGCGGGGGAAGCACAGATACGCAGTATTTT
CATSRGSGGSTDTQYF
>.|.|TRBJ2-2|TRBV13
TGTGCCAGCAGCTTAGGCACCGGGGAGCTGTTTTTT
CASSLGTGELFF
>.|.|TRBJ1-1|TRBV7-8
TGTGCCAGCAGCTTGTCCAACCGGGTTTCGACTGAAGCTTTCTTT
CASSLSNRVSTEAFF
>once|.|TRBJ1-3|TRBV4-2
TGTGCCAGCAGCCAAGACAACCAACAGACGGGCTCTGGAAACACCATATATTTT
CASSQDNQQTGSGNTIYF
>.|.|TRBJ1-5|TRBV23-1
TGCGCCAGCAGTCAATCCTTTAAGAGGACAGAGAATCAGCCCCAGCATTTT
CASSQSFKRTENQPQHF
>.|.|TRBJ1-6|TRBV14
TGTGCCAGCAGCCAGGCATTGAATTCACCCCTCCACTTT
CASSQALNSPLHF
>once|.|TRBJ2-6|TRBV4-2
TGTGCCAGCAGCCAGCTCCCCCGGGAGTTCGCTGGGGCCAACGTCCTGACTTTC
CASSQLPREFAGANVLTF
>.|.|TRBJ2-6|TRBV29-1
TGCAGCGTCAATACCGGGGCCGGGGCCAACGTCCTGACTTTC
CSVNTGAGANVLTF
>.|TRBD1|TRBJ1-1|TRBV12-5
TGTGCTAGTGGTTGGGACGACAGGGCCACTGAAGCTTTCTTT
CASGWDDRATEAFF
>.|TRBD2|TRBJ2-7|TRBV28
TGTGCCAGCAGCTCCCTTGGGGGACTAGCGGGTCGGGGCCTGGGGCAGTACTTC
CASSSLGGLAGRGLGQYF
>.|TRBD1|TRBJ2-7|TRBV9
TGTGCCAGCAGCCCCCCTGGGGACAGCCCATCCTACGAGCAGTACTTC
CASSPPGDSPSYEQYF
>.|.|TRBJ2-7|TRBV7-9
TGTGCCAGCAGCCCGGCATACGTCTCCGAGCAGTACTTC
CASSPAYVSEQYF
>.|.|TRBJ1-5|TRBV6-4
TGTGCCAGCAGTGTGGGGGAGGGGCAGCCCCAGCATTTT
CASSVGEGQPQHF
>.|.|TRBJ2-1|TRBV4-3
TGCGCCAGCAGCCAAGATCGGGGTCCCCCACATCTGGACAATGAGCAGTTCTTC
CASSQDRGPPHLDNEQFF
>.|.|TRBJ1-1|TRBV9
TGTGCCAGCAGCGTAGTACAGGGCACAGGATTTGAAGCTTTCTTT
CASSVVQGTGFEAFF
>few|TRBD1|TRBJ1-5|TRBV7-9
TGTGCCAGCAGCCGGGACAGTAGCAATCAGCCCCAGCATTTT
CASSRDSSNQPQHF
>.|.|TRBJ1-2|TRBV7-8
TGTGCCAGCAGCTTGACAGGAGGAGGCTACACCTTC
CASSLTGGGYTF